This T cell receptor beta chain is from a study of shared clonotypes between healthy human individuals. Using immunoSEQ multiplex PCR, the repertoire was profiled, and TCRdb retains in-frame clones only, with some absent. Seen here are some 2,000,000 clones, roughly 95% observed once, and the top ten hold under 0.15%. This clone was counted a single time. The sample comprised naive CD4+ T cells sorted from blood. Subset described: CD45RA+ positively selected. The clonotype comes from a man between 18 and 29 years old in good health.

CDR3 protein: CASSSNTGGTQYF. CDR3 DNA: TGTGCCAGCAGCTCCAATACGGGGGGGACCCAGTACTTC. The chain links TRBV5-4 to TRBJ2-5, with 7 bases aligning to TRBD2. The CDR3 loop spans 13 amino acids. Germline V gene data show CDR1 as SGHNT and CDR2 as YYREEE (reference sequence). Losses at the gene ends were 3 bases for V and 7 bases for J; bases not matched to a gene: 6. Full variable domain (missing parts from reference TRBV5-4 and TRBJ2-5): ETGVTQSPTHLIKTRGQQVTLRCSSQSGHNTVSWYQQALGQGPQFIFQYYREEENGRGNFPPRFSGLQFPNYSSELNVNALELDDSALYLCASSSNTGGTQYFGPGTRLLVL.